The 28 T cell receptor beta chains given below trace back to one sample, sequenced in a study of radiation and T cells in renal cell carcinoma. Only in-frame clones appear in the TCRdb table, and some are missing; sequencing was by immunoSEQ multiplex PCR. The table lists approximately 170,000 clones, roughly nine tenths of them singletons. Stated time point: blood 4 weeks post-SBRT, at nephrectomy. The treatment: 15 Gy SBRT to primary tumor, nephrectomy 4 weeks later. Sequenced here: blood, sampled from a patient whose treatment included radiotherapy and nephrectomy. The receptors were sampled from a woman in her forties or fifties with renal cell carcinoma.

This rearrangement joins TRBV4-1 to TRBJ1-2, with a possible D match to TRBD1 (6 bases). Germline values: CDR1 MGHRA, CDR2 YSYEKL. This CDR3 contains 14 residues. Trimming removed 5 bases at V and 8 bases at J, with 18 bases between. CDR3 nucleotides: TGCGCCAGCAGCAACCCGGGATCCAGGGGAGGCTACACCTTC. It translates to CASSNPGSRGGYTF.

The chain combines TRBV10-2 with TRBJ2-2; TRBD1 is a possible D gene (5 bases). V shed 6 bases and J shed 8 bases, with 16 bases lying between them. The CDR3 contains 14 residues. CDR1 and CDR2 from the germline V gene are WSHSY and SAAADI. For the CDR3, the DNA is TGCGCCAGCAGCCGGACACTCTCACAGGGGGAGCTGTTTTTT. Encoded protein: CASSRTLSQGELFF.

This clone was recorded once. The rearrangement joins TRBV6-5 to TRBJ1-2, with D tentatively TRBD1 (5 bases). This CDR3 has 15 residues. V shed 4 bases and J shed 0 bases, with 12 bases lying between them. In germline, CDR1 is MNHEY, CDR2 SVGAGI. CDR3 sequence (DNA): TGTGCCAGCAGTTCACCCACGACAGCTAACTATGGCTACACCTTC. The encoded protein is CASSSPTTANYGYTF.

This clone was counted between two and nine times. The chain has TRBV15 and TRBJ1-1; a weak D match, TRBD1 (6 bases). Looked up from germline, CDR1 is LNHNV and CDR2 is YYDKDF (reference sequence). V was shortened by 3 bases and J by 4 bases, with 15 bases between the two germline ends. The CDR3 covers 15 residues. DNA of the CDR3: TGTGCCACCAGCAGGACACAGGGCGTTATCACTGAAGCTTTCTTT. Encoded protein: CATSRTQGVITEAFF.

The chain combines TRBV10-3 with TRBJ1-1, with 8 nucleotides matching TRBD1. This CDR3 spans 14 amino acids. Germline loops: CDR1 ENHRY, CDR2 SYGVKD. After removal of 7 bases from V and 3 bases from J, the junction contained 7 bases not matched to a gene. CDR3 nucleotide sequence: TGTGCCATCAAACGGACAGGGTTCGACACTGAAGCTTTCTTT. The encoded protein is CAIKRTGFDTEAFF.

V and J are TRBV6-6 and TRBJ2-7; TRBD2 is a possible D gene (6 bases). The CDR3 extends over 14 amino acids. V was trimmed by 2 bases and J by 4 bases, leaving 12 bases between them. Germline CDR1 is MNHNY and CDR2 is SVGAGI (reference sequence). The CDR3 loop reads CASSYGGDPYEQYF. The CDR3 bases are TGTGCCAGCAGTTACGGAGGGGACCCATACGAGCAGTACTTC.

In this sample, this clone turned up a few times. V and J are TRBV6-1 and TRBJ1-2; possibly TRBD1 for D (5 bases). Germline V lookup: CDR1 MNHNS, CDR2 SASEGT. The CDR3 length is 15 residues. V lost 6 bases, J lost 5 bases, and 19 bases lay in between. For the CDR3, the DNA is TGTGCCAGCAGCCTAAACTGGGGGGGAGCATATGGCTACACCTTC. Protein product: CASSLNWGGAYGYTF.

The V call is TRBV2, the J call TRBJ2-2; 8 bases agree with TRBD1. Germline CDR1 SNHLY, CDR2 FYNNEI. The CDR3 spans 16 residues. Unmatched junction bases numbered 6, after V lost 5 bases and J lost 1 base. CDR3 sequence: CASSPPGTGNTGELFF. Here the CDR3 DNA reads TGTGCCAGCAGTCCGCCCGGGACAGGGAACACCGGGGAGCTGTTTTTT. Combining the CDR3 with reference TRBV2 and TRBJ2-2 gives the whole variable domain EPEVTQTPSHQVTQMGQEVILRCVPISNHLYFYWYRQILGQKVEFLVSFYNNEISEKSEIFDDQFSVERPDGSNFTLKIRSTKLEDSAMYFCASSPPGTGNTGELFFGEGSRLTVL.

The V and J genes are TRBV25-1 and TRBJ2-2; possibly TRBD1 or TRBD2 for D (5 bases each). V gave up 1 base and J gave up 4 bases, with 13 bases separating them. This CDR3 has 16 residues. The V gene's germline CDR1 is MGHDK and CDR2 SYGVNS. This chain's CDR3 is CASSELGVAGTGELFF. For the CDR3, the DNA is TGTGCCAGCAGTGAATTGGGGGTCGCGGGCACCGGGGAGCTGTTTTTT.

This clone was seen a single time. The chain uses TRBV7-9 and TRBJ2-5; D is perhaps TRBD1 (6 bases). Trimming pared 5 bases from V and 1 base from J, leaving 14 bases between. Germline V gene data show CDR1 as SEHNR and CDR2 as FQNEAQ (reference sequence). This CDR3 region has 15 residues. The CDR3 loop reads CASSLGQSTQETQYF. The CDR3 nucleotides read TGTGCCAGCAGCCTCGGACAGTCGACCCAAGAGACCCAGTACTTC.

V is TRBV6-5 and J is TRBJ1-2, with 7 bases fitting TRBD1. The junction had 4 bases not matched to a gene; V was cut back by 6 bases and J by 0 bases. This CDR3 is 14 amino acids long. Per the germline V gene, CDR1 is MNHEY and CDR2 is SVGAGI. For the CDR3, the DNA is TGTGCCAGCAGACTCGACAGGGCTAACTATGGCTACACCTTC. It codes for CASRLDRANYGYTF.

V and J are TRBV7-6 and TRBJ2-7; no clear D gene. V was shortened by 2 bases and J by 4 bases, with 15 bases between the two germline ends. The CDR3 is made up of 15 amino acids. Germline V gene data show CDR1 as SGHVS and CDR2 as FNYEAQ. This CDR3 reads CASSLIADEGYEQYF. In DNA form, the CDR3 reads TGTGCCAGCAGCTTAATCGCAGATGAAGGATACGAGCAGTACTTC.

This sequence joins TRBV7-2 and TRBJ1-1; a weak D match, TRBD1 (5 bases). In germline, CDR1 is SGHTA, CDR2 FQGNSA. Trimming took 7 bases from V and 0 from J, leaving 12 bases between them. This CDR3 is 14 amino acids long. CDR3 bases: TGTGCCAGCATTGTCGGGACGGTGAACACTGAAGCTTTCTTT. Translation: CASIVGTVNTEAFF. The full variable domain, with the rest looked up from reference TRBV7-2 and TRBJ1-1, is GAGVSQSPSNKVTEKGKDVELRCDPISGHTALYWYRQSLGQGLEFLIYFQGNSAPDKSGLPSDRFSAERTGGSVSTLTIQRTQQEDSAVYLCASIVGTVNTEAFFGQGTRLTVV.

The rearrangement uses TRBV4-3 and TRBJ2-2; D might be TRBD2 (5 bases). The CDR3 has 16 residues. CDR1 is LGHNA, CDR2 YSLEER, per germline. Trimming took 0 bases from V and 3 from J, leaving 11 bases between them. The CDR3 DNA reads TGCGCCAGCAGCCAAGACCGGTGGCGGGACACCGGGGAGCTGTTTTTT. Translated, it gives CASSQDRWRDTGELFF.

This clone has only one observation. The chain uses TRBV5-1 and TRBJ1-3; D gene uncertain. The CDR3 is 13 amino acids. Between the trimmed V and J ends, which lost 0 bases and 7 bases, there was a span of 8 bases. The germline CDR1 and CDR2 sequences are SGHRS and YFSETQ. The DNA for the CDR3 is TGCGCCAGCAGCTTGGCCGTTGGGAACACCATATATTTT. Amino acid sequence: CASSLAVGNTIYF.

The gene calls are TRBV10-3 and TRBJ2-5; D is ambiguous. The CDR3 has 14 residues. Germline V CDR1 and CDR2: ENHRY, SYGVKD. Deletions cut 6 bases from V and 0 bases from J, with 11 bases between. The CDR3 sequence: CAISRDNNQETQYF. In DNA form, the CDR3 reads TGTGCCATCAGCCGCGATAATAACCAAGAGACCCAGTACTTC.

This clone was observed a single time. The chain carries TRBV2 and TRBJ1-1, with D uncertain. CDR3 length equals 16 residues. CDR1 and CDR2 from the germline V gene are SNHLY and FYNNEI. Trimming took 3 bases from V and 1 from J, leaving 15 bases between them. CDR3 sequence (DNA): TGTGCCAGCAGTGACTTATTTGGTCGAGGGAACACTGAAGCTTTCTTT. It is translated as CASSDLFGRGNTEAFF.

This CDR3 reads CASSVETSTEAFF. CDR3 DNA sequence: TGTGCCAGCAGCGTAGAAACTTCCACTGAAGCTTTCTTT. The chain is built from TRBV9 and TRBJ1-1; D gene unclear. From germline, CDR1 is SGDLS and CDR2 YYNGEE. CDR3 length: 13 amino acids. Trimming cost V 0 bases and J 4 bases, with 7 bases left between them.

This clone came up once. The chain recombines TRBV30 with TRBJ2-7; TRBD1 or TRBD2 may be the D gene (5 bases each). CDR3 size: 14 residues. Trimming cost V 3 bases and J 6 bases, with 18 bases left between them. Germline V gene sequence: CDR1 GTSNPN, CDR2 SVGIG (reference sequence). CDR3 sequence reads: CAWSSGTQGAEQYF. In DNA, the CDR3 is TGTGCCTGGAGCTCCGGGACCCAGGGAGCCGAGCAGTACTTC.

This sequence joins TRBV2 and TRBJ1-5; tentative D call: TRBD1 (5 bases). Between the trimmed V and J ends, which lost 4 bases and 0 bases, there was a span of 7 bases. This CDR3 has 14 amino acids. From germline, CDR1 is SNHLY and CDR2 FYNNEI. CDR3: CASSGQYSNQPQHF. DNA for the CDR3: TGTGCCAGCAGTGGACAGTATAGCAATCAGCCCCAGCATTTT.

V and J are TRBV11-2 and TRBJ1-1, with 9 bases that match TRBD1. Germline-derived CDR1 and CDR2 are SGHAT and FQNNGV. Trimming removed 3 bases from V and 5 bases from J; junction bases left unmatched: 10. The CDR3 length is 16 residues. The CDR3 sequence is CASSLGGTGLGTEAFF. The CDR3 coding sequence is TGTGCCAGCAGCTTGGGCGGGACAGGGCTAGGTACTGAAGCTTTCTTT.

The rearrangement links TRBV29-1 to TRBJ1-4; TRBD1 matches 8 bases. Losses at the gene ends were 6 bases for V and 1 base for J; bases not matched to a gene: 1. The CDR3 has 13 amino acids. Germline CDR1 SQVTM, CDR2 ANQGSEA. The CDR3 here is CSVGQGTNEKLFF. The CDR3 region has the DNA TGCAGCGTAGGACAGGGAACTAATGAAAAACTGTTTTTT. Together with reference TRBV29-1 and TRBJ1-4, the CDR3 gives the full variable domain: SAVISQKPSRDICQRGTSLTIQCQVDSQVTMMFWYRQQPGQSLTLIATANQGSEATYESGFVIDKFPISRPNLTFSTLTVSNMSPEDSSIYLCSVGQGTNEKLFFGSGTQLSVL.

V usage is TRBV7-2 and J usage is TRBJ1-1; D remains ambiguous. Germline-derived CDR1 and CDR2 are SGHTA and FQGNSA. There are 13 residues in the CDR3. Trimming removed 1 base from V and 8 bases from J, with 11 bases in between. Written as DNA, the CDR3 is TGTGCCAGCAGCTTAGGGTTTTCGGGAGAAGCTTTCTTT. This translates into CASSLGFSGEAFF.

The chain links TRBV25-1 to TRBJ2-7, with TRBD1 matching over 10 bases. The CDR3 has 18 residues. Per the germline V gene, CDR1 is MGHDK and CDR2 is SYGVNS. After removal of 1 base from V and 0 bases from J, the junction contained 9 bases not matched to a gene. The CDR3 region has the DNA TGTGCCAGCAGTGAATTCTATCGGGGACAGGGGTTCTCCTACGAGCAGTACTTC. Its protein product is CASSEFYRGQGFSYEQYF.

The V gene is TRBV5-1, the J gene TRBJ2-7; 13 positions agree with TRBD2. CDR1 is SGHRS and CDR2 is YFSETQ in the germline V gene. V was clipped by 0 bases and J by 5 bases; unmatched bases: 5. The CDR3 sequence is 16 residues long. CDR3 nucleotide sequence: TGCGCCAGCAGCTTGGGACTAGCGGGGGGTGCCCACGAGCAGTACTTC. Translation: CASSLGLAGGAHEQYF.

The V and J genes are TRBV6-1 and TRBJ1-3, with D possibly TRBD1 on 5 matching bases. The CDR3 runs 15 residues. Trimming stripped 4 bases from V and 0 bases from J, with 10 bases between. From germline, CDR1 is MNHNS and CDR2 SASEGT. CDR3 protein: CASSVSRVSGNTIYF. The CDR3 nucleotides are TGTGCCAGCAGTGTGTCCAGGGTCTCTGGAAACACCATATATTTT.

Only one count was recorded for this clone. V is TRBV29-1 and J is TRBJ1-4, with D possibly being TRBD1 (5 bases). Trimming took 4 bases from V and 4 from J, leaving 7 bases between them. CDR1 SQVTM and CDR2 ANQGSEA come from the germline V gene. The CDR3 is 12 amino acids. CDR3: CSVGGDNEKLFF. CDR3 coding DNA: TGCAGCGTTGGAGGGGATAATGAAAAACTGTTTTTT.

As regards this clone: Different DNA sequences within this sample yield the same CDR3. The rearrangement uses TRBV19 and TRBJ1-1; D remains ambiguous. This CDR3 is built from 14 residues. From germline, CDR1 is LNHDA and CDR2 SQIVND (reference sequence). Between the trimmed V and J ends, which lost 1 base and 1 base, there was a span of 7 bases. CDR3 in DNA: TGTGCCAGTAGTATAGGAAGCGGGAACACTGAAGCTTTCTTT. Its translation is CASSIGSGNTEAFF. Drawing the rest from reference TRBV19 and TRBJ1-1, the complete variable domain is DGGITQSPKYLFRKEGQNVTLSCEQNLNHDAMYWYRQDPGQGLRLIYYSQIVNDFQKGDIAEGYSVSREKKESFPLTVTSAQKNPTAFYLCASSIGSGNTEAFFGQGTRLTVV.